Detailed here is one T cell receptor beta chain. Its antigen is unknown. Germline loops: CDR1 MNHEY, CDR2 SVGAGI. This CDR3 spans 15 amino acids. The V and J ends lost 4 bases and 2 bases respectively, with 12 bases between them. The genomic DNA of each subset was split evenly across several immunoSEQ plates. Repertoires were generated with immunoSEQ multiplex PCR, while TCRdb's copy carries only in-frame clones and drops some. Altogether about 1 million clones are present, about 80% being singletons, with the ten largest covering 0.5% to 0.6%. The data originate from a study of shared clonotypes between healthy human individuals. Study-level points and caveats: Non-shared clonotypes showed lower generation probabilities than clonotypes common to all four donors.

This rearrangement joins TRBV6-5 to TRBJ1-3; D unclear. The sequenced sample was memory CD4+ T cells from PBMCs. Subset noted: CD45RA-negative fraction. The sequence derives from a young man in good health. Some clones in this sample may be carry-over from other donors' samples. The CDR3 nucleotides read TGTGCCAGCAGTTCCTCTGGGGATCCTGGAAACACCATATATTTT. Its protein is CASSSSGDPGNTIYF.